This T cell receptor beta chain was retrieved from a study of CD8+ T cells in alopecia areata. On the study more broadly: Tofacitinib therapy lasting 6 to 18 months was followed by 6 months off drug. Whole-study results and caveats: While patients received tofacitinib, many expanded lesional clones remained present in scalp and blood. On tofacitinib, scalp clonality and expanded CD8+ clones among top 100 fell significantly. In lesional scalp, particularly from alopecia totalis/universalis, clonality was higher than in normal scalp.

The treatment here: oral pan-JAK inhibitor, 5-10 mg twice daily. Trimming shortened V by 1 base and J by 9 bases, and 13 bases separated the two germline ends. The CDR3 loop spans 14 amino acids. CDR1 and CDR2 (germline): SNHLY, FYNNEI. As to this clone: Its antigen is currently unknown.

The authors extracted RNA and reverse transcribed it into cDNA as the sequencing template. Here immunoSEQ multiplex PCR was the method, and the copy in TCRdb shows in-frame clones only, minus some. The data hold 150,000 to 200,000 clones, with 40% to 55% observed a single time. This specimen consisted of CD8+ T cells sorted from blood, obtained around week 53, from a patient treated with tofacitinib. The origin of this receptor is a human donor with alopecia areata. The genes are TRBV2 and TRBJ2-1; D may correspond to TRBD1 or TRBD2 (5 bases each). CDR3 region: CASSEGSGSGEQFF. CDR3 DNA sequence: TGTGCCAGCAGTGAAGGGTCAGGGAGTGGTGAGCAGTTCTTC.